The clone carrying this T cell receptor (beta chain) is medium-sized in the sample. Its antigen is still unknown. This record comes from a study of immune heterogeneity within non-small cell lung tumors. Overall study context: There were a handful of squamous cell carcinomas, nine to ten non-squamous carcinomas and 1 tumor not otherwise specified.

Samples each supplied 450 to 650 ng of bulk tumor genomic DNA as template. In surgery, several biopsies were collected from each primary tumor at widely spaced sites. Patients with untreated, newly diagnosed non-small cell lung cancer underwent curative surgery. Curative-intent surgery was being performed on the donors, who were patients newly diagnosed with non-small cell lung cancer. General study results and limits: While identical dominant CDR3 beta clonotypes recurred across tumor sites within a patient, high-frequency clones unique to individual sites also appeared. Local tumor mutational burden showed a correlation with local T-cell clonality that was moderate but significant (R about 0.35).

TCR beta CDR3 regions came from multiplex PCR with 32 forward V and 13 reverse J primers. TCRdb reanalysed the multiplex PCR reads using MiXCR and keeps one entry per CDR3 protein. This sample has fewer than 3,500 distinct CDR3 sequences, with around 41% found just once. CDR1 and CDR2 (germline): SGHNT, YENEEA. V lost 4 bases and J 0 bases, leaving 11 bases between the germline ends. This CDR3 has 15 residues. The chain combines TRBV11-3 with TRBJ2-3, with D unclear. This clonotype originated in a woman aged 45-59 years with non-small cell lung cancer. The sequenced sample was lung tumor tissue. The CDR3 here is CASSSRRASTDTQYF. CDR3 nucleotide sequence: TGTGCCAGCAGCTCAAGACGTGCTAGCACAGATACGCAGTATTTT.